This T cell receptor beta chain is from a study of blood T cell repertoires in COVID-19. At the level of the study: PBMCs, B-cell-depleted T cells, or T cells were the source of the cDNA or gDNA that made up the material.

Germline-derived CDR1 and CDR2 are SGHVS and FNYEAQ. CDR3 length equals 16 residues. Trimming cost V 3 bases and J 1 base; bases outside gene matches: 2. Two negative PCRs, clearance, or symptom resolution were required of recovered Cohort 3 donors. The data were produced by immunoSEQ multiplex PCR, yet TCRdb's version contains in-frame clones alone and is incomplete. The sample includes about 220,000 clones, roughly nine tenths of them seen just once. The clonotype was recovered from a woman aged 30 to 39 who had recovered from COVID-19. This chain connects TRBV7-6 to TRBJ2-1, with TRBD2 identical over 11 bases. What was sequenced was PBMCs or T cells enriched from blood (not recorded which). CDR3 residues: CASSFSSGGSYNEQFF. The CDR3 nucleotides are TGTGCCAGCAGCTTCTCTAGCGGGGGGTCCTACAATGAGCAGTTCTTC.